A single sample is the source of the 18 T cell receptor beta chains below, sequenced in a study of neurological immune-mediated disorders. From the 5' RACE reads, TCRdb called clonotypes with MiXCR, one entry per CDR3 protein. This sample has 15,000 to 20,000 distinct CDR3 sequences, with 27% found just once. The sequenced sample was PBMCs. These receptors came from a man aged 45 to 65 with HTLV-1-associated myelopathy (HAM/TSP).

This clonotype came up many times. V and J are TRBV7-2 and TRBJ1-1, with D tentatively TRBD1 (5 bases). Trimming shortened V by 5 bases and J by 6 bases, and 10 bases separated the two germline ends. This CDR3 has 12 amino acids. Looked up from germline, CDR1 is SGHTA and CDR2 is FQGNSA. The CDR3 sequence is CASSARGAEAFF. CDR3 sequence (DNA): TGTGCCAGCAGCGCCCGAGGGGCTGAAGCTTTCTTT.

This clonotype was seen only a few times. V and J are TRBV12-3 or TRBV12-4 and TRBJ2-5, with a possible D match to TRBD1 (6 bases). The germline V and J ends were trimmed by 6 bases and 2 bases, with 13 bases remaining between them. This CDR3 contains 14 residues. The CDR3 protein is CASSLDRPQETQYF. CDR3 DNA sequence: TGTGCCAGCAGCCTGGACAGACCACAAGAGACCCAGTACTTC.

The chain couples TRBV19 to TRBJ2-1; unclear D gene. V was trimmed by 0 bases and J by 7 bases, leaving 10 bases between them. CDR1 and CDR2 from the germline V gene are LNHDA and SQIVND (reference sequence). CDR3 length: 14 amino acids. CDR3 residues: CASSIDHEQNEQFF. The CDR3 region has the DNA TGTGCCAGTAGTATAGATCATGAACAGAATGAGCAGTTCTTC.

This clonotype has only a few counts. The V and J genes are TRBV20-1 and TRBJ1-5; 7 positions agree with TRBD1. V lost 3 bases and J lost 5; bases outside the gene matches: 7. This CDR3 comprises 14 residues. Per the germline V gene, CDR1 is DFQATT and CDR2 is SNEGSKA (reference sequence). The CDR3 DNA is TGCAGTGCTAGGGAGGGGGCGATATATCAGCCCCAGCATTTT. Amino acid sequence: CSAREGAIYQPQHF.

The rearrangement joins TRBV7-9 to TRBJ2-5; possibly TRBD2 for D (6 bases). The CDR3 spans 16 residues. Trimming left V 1 base short and J 2 bases short, with 14 bases between. Per the germline V gene, CDR1 is SEHNR and CDR2 is FQNEAQ (reference sequence). The DNA of the CDR3 is TGTGCCAGCAGCTTAGTTATTGGAGGACTACAAGAGACCCAGTACTTC. Protein sequence: CASSLVIGGLQETQYF.

The CDR3 protein is CASSLADRNNSPLHF. CDR3 in DNA: TGTGCCAGCAGCTTAGCCGACAGAAATAATTCACCCCTCCACTTT. J is TRBJ1-6 and V is TRBV7-8; D might be TRBD1 (5 bases). Per the germline V gene, CDR1 is SGHVS and CDR2 is FQNEAQ. This CDR3 is 15 amino acids long. Between the trimmed V and J ends, which lost 0 bases and 5 bases, there was a span of 8 bases. The variable domain in full, completed from reference TRBV7-8 and TRBJ1-6, reads GAGVSQSPRYKVAKRGQDVALRCDPISGHVSLFWYQQALGQGPEFLTYFQNEAQLDKSGLPSDRFFAERPEGSVSTLKIQRTQQEDSAVYLCASSLADRNNSPLHFGNGTRLTVT.

Concerning this clonotype: This may come from a read error, since a much larger clone is one base off. The rearrangement joins TRBV20-1 to TRBJ2-5; D remains ambiguous. The CDR3 length is 14 residues. V was pared by 1 base and J by 5 bases, with 14 bases between. CDR1 is DFQATT, CDR2 SNEGSKA, per germline (reference sequence). The CDR3 DNA reads TGCAGTGCTAGAGGGGCGGTGATATTGGAGACCCAGTACTTC. It translates to CSARGAVILETQYF.

This clonotype was seen ten or more times. The rearrangement links TRBV20-1 to TRBJ1-4; D gene uncertain. CDR1 and CDR2 (germline): DFQATT, SNEGSKA (reference sequence). The ends were cut back, 2 bases at V and 8 bases at J, with 18 bases in the middle. The CDR3 has 15 residues. CDR3 in DNA: TGCAGTGCTAGACTGGGGAATGGAATTGGAGAAAAACTGTTTTTT. Its translation: CSARLGNGIGEKLFF.

This clonotype is large in the sample. This chain connects TRBV7-9 to TRBJ2-2; D remains unclear. The CDR3 loop spans 13 amino acids. CDR1 and CDR2 (germline): SEHNR, FQNEAQ (reference sequence). Trimming cost V 7 bases and J 7 bases, with 13 bases left between them. The CDR3 loop is CASTPDRGGELFF. DNA of the CDR3: TGTGCCAGCACCCCAGACCGTGGCGGGGAGCTGTTTTTT.

DNA for the CDR3: TGTGCCAGCAGTTCCTCAAGCGGGGGCCCTACGTTCTTC. Protein sequence: CASSSSSGGPTFF. V usage is TRBV12-3 or TRBV12-4 and J usage is TRBJ2-1; 8 bases line up with TRBD2. V gave up 4 bases and J gave up 15 bases; unmatched junction bases: 11. The CDR3 consists of 13 residues.

This clonotype was seen a few times. The genes are TRBV20-1 and TRBJ2-5; TRBD1 might be the D (5 bases). The CDR3 spans 12 residues. CDR1 and CDR2 from the germline V gene are DFQATT and SNEGSKA (reference sequence). Trimming cost V 3 bases and J 4 bases, with 9 bases left between them. The CDR3 sequence is CSASRQGETQYF. The CDR3 bases are TGCAGTGCTAGTAGGCAGGGAGAGACCCAGTACTTC.

This chain joins TRBV12-3 or TRBV12-4 and TRBJ2-5, with TRBD1 as a possible D gene (5 bases). This CDR3 is built from 16 residues. Deletions cut 4 bases from V and 4 bases from J, with 19 bases between. The CDR3 sequence is CASSSTDRALRETQYF. CDR3 DNA: TGTGCCAGCAGTTCTACTGACAGAGCTTTACGAGAGACCCAGTACTTC.

The rearrangement joins TRBV5-1 to TRBJ1-5, with 7 bases identical to TRBD1. Germline V lookup: CDR1 SGHRS, CDR2 YFSETQ. V shed 3 bases and J 3 bases; nucleotides not matched to a gene: 6. The length of the CDR3 is 15 residues. The CDR3 protein is CASSYTGTVNQPQHF. CDR3 DNA sequence: TGCGCCAGCAGCTACACCGGGACAGTCAATCAGCCCCAGCATTTT.

V is TRBV5-1 and J is TRBJ2-1; TRBD2 aligns across 13 bases. This CDR3 region has 18 residues. The V segment lost 1 base and the J segment 1 base; nucleotides outside the gene matches: 5. From germline, CDR1 is SGHRS and CDR2 YFSETQ. The CDR3 loop is CASSLTSGGAISYNEQFF. The CDR3 nucleotides read TGCGCCAGCAGCTTGACTAGCGGGGGGGCAATTTCCTACAATGAGCAGTTCTTC. The full variable domain, rest sourced from reference TRBV5-1 and TRBJ2-1, is KAGVTQTPRYLIKTRGQQVTLSCSPISGHRSVSWYQQTPGQGLQFLFEYFSETQRNKGNFPGRFSGRQFSNSRSEMNVSTLELGDSALYLCASSLTSGGAISYNEQFFGPGTRLTVL.

CDR3 in DNA: TGTGCCTCTCATAGACACAGGGGGCGCAGCACCGGGGAGCTGTTTTTT. Translating gives CASHRHRGRSTGELFF. The chain carries TRBV30 and TRBJ2-2; 9 bases line up with TRBD1. The CDR3 has 16 amino acids. Germline V gene data show CDR1 as GTSNPN and CDR2 as SVGIG (reference sequence). The V and J ends lost 7 bases and 4 bases, in that order; junction bases with no gene match: 13.

The chain employs TRBV20-1 and TRBJ2-2; 11 nucleotides match TRBD2. CDR3 length: 16 residues. V dropped 4 bases and J dropped 8; count of bases not matched to a gene: 12. In germline, CDR1 is DFQATT, CDR2 SNEGSKA (reference sequence). The CDR3 region is CSATSGGTKGTGELFF. In DNA, the CDR3 is TGCAGTGCTACTAGCGGGGGGACCAAGGGGACAGGGGAGCTGTTTTTT.

V usage is TRBV20-1 and J usage is TRBJ2-7, with D possibly matching TRBD2 (5 bases). Deletions cut 6 bases from V and 0 bases from J, with 21 bases between. CDR3 length: 16 residues. The germline CDR1 and CDR2 sequences are DFQATT and SNEGSKA (reference sequence). The CDR3 DNA follows: TGCAGTGCCACTATGACGCGGGTTTCCGGCTCCTACGAGCAGTACTTC. It encodes CSATMTRVSGSYEQYF.

This clonotype occurred many times. CDR3 region: CASSPDRVYEQYF. Here the CDR3 DNA reads TGTGCCAGCAGCCCCGACAGAGTCTACGAGCAGTACTTC. The V call is TRBV7-9, the J call TRBJ2-7, with a tentative D call TRBD1 (5 bases). The CDR3 has 13 residues. Trimming took off 5 bases at V and 3 bases at J, with 11 bases between the two ends. Germline V gene sequence: CDR1 SEHNR, CDR2 FQNEAQ (reference sequence). The variable domain in full, completed from reference TRBV7-9 and TRBJ2-7, reads DTGVSQNPRHKITKRGQNVTFRCDPISEHNRLYWYRQTLGQGPEFLTYFQNEAQLEKSRLLSDRFSAERPKGSFSTLEIQRTEQGDSAMYLCASSPDRVYEQYFGPGTRLTVT.